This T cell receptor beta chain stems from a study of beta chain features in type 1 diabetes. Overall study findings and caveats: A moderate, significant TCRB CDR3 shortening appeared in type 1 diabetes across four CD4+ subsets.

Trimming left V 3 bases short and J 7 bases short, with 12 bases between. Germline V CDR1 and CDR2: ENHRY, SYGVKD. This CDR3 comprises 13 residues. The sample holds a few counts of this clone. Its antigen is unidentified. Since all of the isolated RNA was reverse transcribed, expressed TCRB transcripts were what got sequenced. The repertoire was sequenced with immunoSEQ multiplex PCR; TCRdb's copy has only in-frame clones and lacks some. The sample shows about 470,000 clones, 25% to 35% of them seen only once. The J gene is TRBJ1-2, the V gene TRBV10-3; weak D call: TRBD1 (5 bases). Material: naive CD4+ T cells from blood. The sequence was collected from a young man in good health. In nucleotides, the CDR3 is TGTGCCATCAGTGATTCAGGGTCTGGTGGCTACACCTTC. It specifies CAISDSGSGGYTF.